This TCR beta chain was recovered during a study of T cells after yellow fever vaccination. Study-wide findings and caveats: Shared CD4/CD8 clonotypes were a small share, likely from convergent recombination. The booster response re-showed most primary clones: around 97% CD4, approximately 90% CD8. From the bulk population, abundant clonotypes could contaminate and appear within FACS-sorted repertoires.

The 5'RACE template-switching step produced TCR cDNA and added a universal primer site and UMIs. TCRdb analysed the 5' RACE reads with MiXCR anew, one entry per CDR3 protein. The table records hundreds of thousands of distinct CDR3 sequences, 3% to 4.5% of them present only once. Trimming took 1 base from V and 8 from J; bases not matched to a gene: 9. The CDR3 loop spans 17 amino acids. The germline V gene encodes CDR1 LGHDT and CDR2 YNNKEL (reference sequence). This clonotype was counted between two and nine times. Its antigen is undetermined. The sequences come from PBMCs, collected on the day of the yellow fever booster vaccination. The gene calls are TRBV3-1 and TRBJ2-1; 12 nucleotides agree with TRBD2. This TCR derives from a young man who received the YFV17D yellow fever vaccine. CDR3 residues: CASSQVLAGGPRDEQFF. The CDR3 nucleotides read TGTGCCAGCAGCCAAGTCCTAGCGGGGGGGCCTCGCGATGAGCAGTTCTTC.